This T cell receptor beta chain is from a study of T-cell reconstitution after alpha-beta-depleted transplantation in children. Overall study findings and caveats: It was newly produced T cells that mostly accounted for T-cell counts and diversity one year after transplant. Several patients had high TCRbeta diversity at day 60; it came from surviving recipient T cells and thymic progenitors. Approximately two months post-transplant, alpha-beta T cells reportedly originated from several hundred expanded graft clones.

This clonotype was found many times. Its antigen is as yet unknown. This CDR3 has 15 amino acids. Trimming took off 6 bases at V and 1 base at J, with 12 bases between the two ends. The authors prepared the TCRbeta library with unique molecular identifiers. TCRdb re-called the PCR reads with MiXCR, one entry per CDR3 protein. The sample includes 220,000 or so distinct CDR3 sequences, approximately 8% seen only once; the top ten take just under 6.5%. The receptor was isolated from a male patient younger than 18 who had a stem cell transplant for acute lymphoblastic leukemia, so the T cells may come from the graft donor. This specimen consisted of PBMCs, mostly from graft donor cells, obtained 180 days after TCRalphabeta/CD19-depleted stem cell transplant. The gene calls are TRBV12-3 or TRBV12-4 and TRBJ2-2; possibly TRBD1 for D (6 bases). The CDR3 region has the DNA TGTGCCAGCAGCCAACAGGGATGGAACACCGGGGAGCTGTTTTTT. Amino acids: CASSQQGWNTGELFF.